This passage covers 14 T cell receptor beta chains from one sample sequenced in a study of T-cell reconstitution after alpha-beta-depleted transplantation in children. A library of TCRbeta sequences, prepared with unique molecular identifiers, was generated. Each CDR3 protein gets one entry after TCRdb re-called the PCR reads with MiXCR. The sample includes 550,000 to 800,000 distinct CDR3 sequences, over 10% of them seen just once. The sample consisted of PBMCs, taken before TCRalphabeta/CD19-depleted stem cell transplant. The receptors were sampled from a girl aged 2 to 10 with congenital amegakaryocytic thrombocytopenia, due to receive a stem cell transplant.

This clonotype was seen more than once but under ten times. The chain is built from TRBV3-1 and TRBJ1-6; maybe TRBD1 (5 bases). The CDR3 sequence is 18 residues long. From germline, CDR1 is LGHDT and CDR2 YNNKEL (reference sequence). Trimming cost V 4 bases and J 2 bases, with 18 bases left between them. The CDR3 sequence: CASSLGLQRGTYNSPLHF. The CDR3 nucleotides read TGTGCCAGCAGCCTCGGGTTACAACGGGGGACCTATAATTCACCCCTCCACTTT. Based on the CDR3 plus reference TRBV3-1 and TRBJ1-6, the full variable domain is DTAVSQTPKYLVTQMGNDKSIKCEQNLGHDTMYWYKQDSKKFLKIMFSYNNKELIINETVPNRFSPKSPDKAHLNLHINSLELGDSAVYFCASSLGLQRGTYNSPLHFGNGTRLTVT.

This clonotype was found a few times. The V gene is TRBV4-1, the J gene TRBJ2-4, with D possibly TRBD1 on 6 matching bases. Trimming removed 0 bases at V and 6 bases at J, with 9 bases between. This CDR3 has 14 residues. Germline V gene sequence: CDR1 MGHRA, CDR2 YSYEKL. The CDR3 region has the DNA TGCGCCAGCAGCCAAGAAAGGGGGATAAACATTCAGTACTTC. Translating gives CASSQERGINIQYF.

This clonotype was observed at least ten times. V usage is TRBV6-1 and J usage is TRBJ1-2; tentatively, D is TRBD1 (6 bases). V was clipped by 5 bases and J by 2 bases, with 12 bases between them. The V gene's germline CDR1 is MNHNS and CDR2 SASEGT. The CDR3 has 14 amino acids. The CDR3 sequence: CASSRGGWNYGYTF. In DNA, the CDR3 is TGTGCCAGCAGTCGGGGGGGCTGGAACTATGGCTACACCTTC.

V usage is TRBV5-5 and J usage is TRBJ2-5; D might be TRBD1 (6 bases). V dropped 6 bases and J dropped 3 bases, with 12 bases sitting between them. Germline V CDR1 and CDR2: SGHKS, YYEKEE (reference sequence). The CDR3 runs to 13 residues. For the CDR3, the DNA is TGTGCCAGCAACCCAGGGGTAGAAGAGACCCAGTACTTC. This translates into CASNPGVEETQYF.

The chain is built from TRBV7-9 and TRBJ2-7, with unresolved D. The V gene lost 2 bases and the J gene lost 10 bases, with 12 bases spanning the gap. This CDR3 is 12 amino acids long. Germline V gives CDR1 SEHNR, CDR2 FQNEAQ (reference sequence). CDR3 in DNA: TGTGCCAGCAGCTTAATCCCACAGAGACAGTACTTC. This codes for CASSLIPQRQYF.

The J gene is TRBJ1-5, the V gene TRBV20-1, with D uncertain. This CDR3 contains 16 residues. CDR1 and CDR2 from the germline V gene are DFQATT and SNEGSKA (reference sequence). V was cut by 0 bases and J by 2 bases, with 14 bases left in between. Here the CDR3 DNA reads TGCAGTGCTAGAGATCTCGCAGGTCGGGGCAATCAGCCCCAGCATTTT. Translated: CSARDLAGRGNQPQHF.

Comments on this clonotype: This sequence may be a read error, since a much larger clone differs from it by one base. The V gene is TRBV11-3, the J gene TRBJ2-1; TRBD2 matches 14 bases. The CDR3 is 15 amino acids. The junction had 8 bases not matched to a gene; V was cut back by 6 bases and J by 10 bases. Germline CDR1 reads SGHNT; CDR2 reads YENEEA. The CDR3 DNA is TGTGCCAGCAGTTCGGGACTAGCGGGAGCATTAGAGCAGTTCTTC. The encoded protein is CASSSGLAGALEQFF. Based on the CDR3 plus reference TRBV11-3 and TRBJ2-1, the full variable domain is EAGVVQSPRYKIIEKKQPVAFWCNPISGHNTLYWYLQNLGQGPELLIRYENEEAVDDSQLPKDRFSAERLKGVDSTLKIQPAELGDSAVYLCASSSGLAGALEQFFGPGTRLTVL.

In this sample, this clonotype turned up many times. CDR3 bases: TGCGCCAGCAGCTTGGGGGACAAGGCGAGAGGACTGTTTTTT. Its protein is CASSLGDKARGLFF. The chain joins TRBV5-1 to TRBJ1-4; TRBD1 might be the D (6 bases). CDR1 is SGHRS and CDR2 is YFSETQ in the germline V gene. The CDR3 length is 14 residues. Trimming stripped 0 bases from V and 13 bases from J, with 16 bases between.

This clonotype was seen ten or more times. The gene calls are TRBV27 and TRBJ1-1; D is undetermined. V lost 4 bases, J lost 2 bases, and 17 bases lay in between. CDR1 is MNHEY and CDR2 is SMNVEV in the germline V gene (reference sequence). The CDR3 has 16 amino acids. The DNA for the CDR3 is TGTGCCAGCAGTTCTTTAGTGGGGAGTGGAAACACTGAAGCTTTCTTT. It encodes CASSSLVGSGNTEAFF.

The chain couples TRBV28 to TRBJ1-1; D gene uncertain. V shed 3 bases and J shed 9 bases, with 17 bases lying between them. The germline V gene encodes CDR1 MDHEN and CDR2 SYDVKM. The CDR3 has 14 residues. The CDR3 nucleotides read TGTGCCAGCAGTTTCGAGGGCAGATCACCTCAAGCTTTCTTT. It codes for CASSFEGRSPQAFF.

This clonotype was counted many times. The chain has TRBV6-1 and TRBJ2-7, with TRBD1 identical over 9 bases. Germline CDR1 reads MNHNS; CDR2 reads SASEGT. The CDR3 sequence is 13 residues long. Trimming took 6 bases from V and 3 from J; bases not matched to a gene: 3. The DNA of the CDR3 is TGTGCCAGCAGCAGGACAGGGGTCTACGAGCAGTACTTC. This codes for CASSRTGVYEQYF.

V gene TRBV20-1 combines with J gene TRBJ1-5; D uncertain. The CDR3 has 12 residues. Germline V lookup: CDR1 DFQATT, CDR2 SNEGSKA (reference sequence). Trimming removed 3 bases from V and 6 bases from J, with 9 bases in between. The CDR3 DNA reads as TGCAGTGCTAGGAGGGAGGGTCAGCCCCAGCATTTT. Translation: CSARREGQPQHF.

This clonotype was seen ten or more times. The rearrangement joins TRBV20-1 to TRBJ2-3, with TRBD2 matching over 10 bases. This CDR3 contains 15 residues. Trimming cost V 6 bases and J 4 bases; bases outside gene matches: 10. Germline CDR1 reads DFQATT; CDR2 reads SNEGSKA (reference sequence). In nucleotides, the CDR3 is TGCAGTGCACCCCTAGCGGGAGTAGGCTCAGATACGCAGTATTTT. This encodes CSAPLAGVGSDTQYF.

This clonotype has just a few counts. This chain connects TRBV5-1 to TRBJ2-1; D possibly uses TRBD1 or TRBD2 (6 bases each). The V and J ends lost 4 bases and 8 bases respectively, with 13 bases between them. Germline assignment: CDR1 SGHRS and CDR2 YFSETQ. CDR3 length equals 13 residues. Written as DNA, the CDR3 is TGCGCCAGCAGCCTCGGGGGCATGTATGAGCAGTTCTTC. Translating gives CASSLGGMYEQFF.